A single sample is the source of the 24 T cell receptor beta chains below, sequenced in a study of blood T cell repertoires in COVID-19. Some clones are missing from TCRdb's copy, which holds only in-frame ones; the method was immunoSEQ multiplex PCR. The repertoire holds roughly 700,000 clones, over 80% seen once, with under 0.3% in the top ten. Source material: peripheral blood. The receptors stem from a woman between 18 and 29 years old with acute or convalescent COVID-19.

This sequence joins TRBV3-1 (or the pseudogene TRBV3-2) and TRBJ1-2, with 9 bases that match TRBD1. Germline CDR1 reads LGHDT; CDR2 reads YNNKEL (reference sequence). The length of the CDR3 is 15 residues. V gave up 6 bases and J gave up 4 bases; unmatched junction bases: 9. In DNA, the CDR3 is TGTGCCAGCAGTCGCGGGACAGGGACTTCCTATGGCTACACCTTC. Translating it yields CASSRGTGTSYGYTF.

The DNA for the CDR3 is TGTGCCACCAGCAGACTTTTTGTTGGAGGCTCCTACGAGCAGTACTTC. It translates to CATSRLFVGGSYEQYF. The chain links TRBV15 to TRBJ2-7; D might be TRBD2 (5 bases). The germline CDR1 and CDR2 sequences are LNHNV and YYDKDF (reference sequence). Trimming took 2 bases from V and 0 from J, leaving 14 bases between them. The CDR3 is made up of 16 amino acids.

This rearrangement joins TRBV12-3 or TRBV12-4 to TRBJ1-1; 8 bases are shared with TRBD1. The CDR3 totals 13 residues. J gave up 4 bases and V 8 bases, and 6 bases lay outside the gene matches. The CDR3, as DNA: TGTGCCAGCGGCAGGGGGCGGCTCACTGAAGCTTTCTTT. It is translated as CASGRGRLTEAFF.

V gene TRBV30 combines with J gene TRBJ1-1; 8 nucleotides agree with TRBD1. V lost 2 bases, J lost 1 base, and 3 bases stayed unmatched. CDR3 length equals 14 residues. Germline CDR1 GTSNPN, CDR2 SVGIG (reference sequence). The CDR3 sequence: CAWSLDRGNTEAFF. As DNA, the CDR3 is TGTGCCTGGAGTCTAGACAGGGGGAACACTGAAGCTTTCTTT.

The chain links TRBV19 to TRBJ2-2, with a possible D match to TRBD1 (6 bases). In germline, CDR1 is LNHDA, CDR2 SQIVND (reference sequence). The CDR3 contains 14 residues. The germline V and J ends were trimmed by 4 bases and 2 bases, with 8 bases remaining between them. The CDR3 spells CASSTRGNTGELFF. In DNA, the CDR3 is TGTGCCAGTAGTACCAGGGGAAACACCGGGGAGCTGTTTTTT.

The CDR3 DNA follows: TGTGCCAGCAGTCCGATCGGTAGCGGGGAATCCTACGAGCAGTACTTC. Amino acids: CASSPIGSGESYEQYF. The chain joins TRBV27 to TRBJ2-7; TRBD2 matches 8 bases. Losses at the gene ends were 5 bases for V and 1 base for J; bases not matched to a gene: 10. The CDR3 loop spans 16 amino acids. Germline V CDR1 and CDR2: MNHEY, SMNVEV (reference sequence).

CDR3: CASSNGTGSSYEQYF. The DNA for the CDR3 is TGTGCCAGCAGCAATGGGACAGGTTCCTCCTACGAGCAGTACTTC. The chain combines TRBV7-3 with TRBJ2-7, with TRBD1 matching 8 bases. The germline V gene encodes CDR1 SGHTA and CDR2 FQGTGA. V lost 5 bases and J lost 0; bases outside the gene matches: 6. CDR3 length equals 15 residues.

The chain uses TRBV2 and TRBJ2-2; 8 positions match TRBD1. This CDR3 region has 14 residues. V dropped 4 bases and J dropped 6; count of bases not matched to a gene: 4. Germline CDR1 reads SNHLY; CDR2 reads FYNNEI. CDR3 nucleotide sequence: TGTGCCAGCAGTGGACAGGGGTTTCCCGGGGAGCTGTTTTTT. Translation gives CASSGQGFPGELFF.

The CDR3 sequence is CASSLDSYRGQFF. CDR3 sequence (DNA): TGTGCCAGCAGCCTAGACAGTTACAGGGGGCAGTTCTTC. The J gene is TRBJ2-1, the V gene TRBV27, with 7 bases lining up with TRBD1. Germline trimming cut 6 bases from V and 12 bases from J; bases unmatched to any gene: 11. Germline V gene lookup returns CDR1 MNHEY and CDR2 SMNVEV (reference sequence). The CDR3 is 13 amino acids.

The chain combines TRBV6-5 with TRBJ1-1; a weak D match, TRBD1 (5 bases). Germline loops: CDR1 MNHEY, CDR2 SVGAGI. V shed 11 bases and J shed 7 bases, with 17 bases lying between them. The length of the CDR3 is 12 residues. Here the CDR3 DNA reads TGTGCCTTGAGGCGGGGGTACGGTGAAGCTTTCTTT. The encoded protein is CALRRGYGEAFF.

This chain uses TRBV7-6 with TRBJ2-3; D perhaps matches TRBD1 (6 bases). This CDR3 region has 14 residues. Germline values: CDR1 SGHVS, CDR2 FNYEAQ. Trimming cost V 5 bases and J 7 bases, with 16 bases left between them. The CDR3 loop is CASSHWDTDYTQYF. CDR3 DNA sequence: TGTGCCAGCAGCCACTGGGACACCGATTATACGCAGTATTTT. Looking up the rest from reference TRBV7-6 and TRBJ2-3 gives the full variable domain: GAGVSQSPRYKVTKRGQDVALRCDPISGHVSLYWYRQALGQGPEFLTYFNYEAQQDKSGLPNDRFSAERPEGSISTLTIQRTEQRDSAMYRCASSHWDTDYTQYFGPGTRLTVL.

The CDR3 DNA is TGCGCCAGCAGCTTGACGTCCAGCTCCTATAATTCACCCCTCCACTTT. It specifies CASSLTSSSYNSPLHF. The V and J genes are TRBV5-1 and TRBJ1-6; D is unclear. Trimming stripped 1 base from V and 0 bases from J, with 8 bases between. The CDR3 has 16 amino acids. From germline, CDR1 is SGHRS and CDR2 YFSETQ.

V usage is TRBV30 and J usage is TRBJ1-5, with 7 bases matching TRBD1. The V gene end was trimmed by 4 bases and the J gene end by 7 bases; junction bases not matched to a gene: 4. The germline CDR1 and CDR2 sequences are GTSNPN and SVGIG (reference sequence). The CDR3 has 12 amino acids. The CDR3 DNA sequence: TGTGCCTGGAAAGGGGGCGACCAGCCCCAGCATTTT. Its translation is CAWKGGDQPQHF.

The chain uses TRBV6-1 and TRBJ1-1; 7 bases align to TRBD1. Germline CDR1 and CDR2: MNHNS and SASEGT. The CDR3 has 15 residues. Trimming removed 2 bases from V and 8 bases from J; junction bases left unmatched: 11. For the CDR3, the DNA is TGTGCCAGCAGTGAATGGGCCCCTGGGACAGTAGAAGCTTTCTTT. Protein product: CASSEWAPGTVEAFF.

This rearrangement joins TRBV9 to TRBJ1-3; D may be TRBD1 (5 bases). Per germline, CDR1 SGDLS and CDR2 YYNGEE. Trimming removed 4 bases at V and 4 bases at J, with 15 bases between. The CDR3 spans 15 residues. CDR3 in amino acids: CASSSRPTAGNTIYF. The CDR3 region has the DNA TGTGCCAGCAGCTCCAGACCGACAGCGGGAAACACCATATATTTT.

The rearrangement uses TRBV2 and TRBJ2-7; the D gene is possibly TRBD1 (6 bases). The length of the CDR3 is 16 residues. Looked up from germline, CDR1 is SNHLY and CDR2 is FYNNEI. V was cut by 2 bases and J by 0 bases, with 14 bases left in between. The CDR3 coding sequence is TGTGCCAGCAGTGAAAGAACAGGGTTGAGCTCCTACGAGCAGTACTTC. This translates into CASSERTGLSSYEQYF.

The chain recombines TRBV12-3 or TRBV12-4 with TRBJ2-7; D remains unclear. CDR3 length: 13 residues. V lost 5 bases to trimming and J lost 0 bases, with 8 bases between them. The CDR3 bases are TGTGCCAGCAGTCCCCCTGTCTCCTACGAGCAGTACTTC. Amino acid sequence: CASSPPVSYEQYF.

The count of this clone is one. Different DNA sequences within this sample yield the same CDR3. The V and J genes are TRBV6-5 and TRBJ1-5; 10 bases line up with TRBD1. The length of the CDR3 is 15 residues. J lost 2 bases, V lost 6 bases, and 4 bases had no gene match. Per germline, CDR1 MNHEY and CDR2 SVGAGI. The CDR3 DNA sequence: TGTGCCAGCAGCCCGGACAGGGGGGGCAATCAGCCCCAGCATTTT. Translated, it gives CASSPDRGGNQPQHF.

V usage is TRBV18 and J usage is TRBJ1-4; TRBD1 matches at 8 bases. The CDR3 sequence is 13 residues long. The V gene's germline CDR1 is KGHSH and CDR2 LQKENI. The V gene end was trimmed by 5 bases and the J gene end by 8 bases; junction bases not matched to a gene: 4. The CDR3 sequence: CASSGQGFEKLFF. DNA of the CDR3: TGTGCCAGCTCAGGACAGGGATTCGAAAAACTGTTTTTT.

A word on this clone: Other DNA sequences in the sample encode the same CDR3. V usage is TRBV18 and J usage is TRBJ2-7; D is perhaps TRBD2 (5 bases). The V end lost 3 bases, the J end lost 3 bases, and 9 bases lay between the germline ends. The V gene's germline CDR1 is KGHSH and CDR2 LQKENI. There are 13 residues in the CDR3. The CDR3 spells CASSPRGSYEQYF. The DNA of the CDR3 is TGTGCCAGCTCACCGCGAGGGAGCTACGAGCAGTACTTC.

CDR3 in DNA: TGTGCCAGCAGCTTAGGGGACAGGGAGGTCGATGAGCAGTTCTTC. Protein: CASSLGDREVDEQFF. The chain couples TRBV7-2 to TRBJ2-1, with TRBD1 matching over 9 bases. Germline-derived CDR1 and CDR2 are SGHTA and FQGNSA. V was clipped by 1 base and J by 8 bases; unmatched bases: 6. The CDR3 has 15 residues.

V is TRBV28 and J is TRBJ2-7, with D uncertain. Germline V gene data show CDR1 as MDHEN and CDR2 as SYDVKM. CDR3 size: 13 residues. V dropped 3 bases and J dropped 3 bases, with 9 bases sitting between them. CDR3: CASSFAEIYEQYF. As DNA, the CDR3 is TGTGCCAGCAGTTTTGCGGAGATCTACGAGCAGTACTTC.

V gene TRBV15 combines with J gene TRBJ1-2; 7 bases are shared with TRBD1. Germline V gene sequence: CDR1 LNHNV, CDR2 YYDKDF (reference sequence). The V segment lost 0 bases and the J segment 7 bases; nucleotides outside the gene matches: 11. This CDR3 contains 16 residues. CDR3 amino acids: CATSRDPTGSVGGYTF. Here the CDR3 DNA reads TGTGCCACCAGCAGAGATCCGACAGGGAGTGTCGGTGGCTACACCTTC.

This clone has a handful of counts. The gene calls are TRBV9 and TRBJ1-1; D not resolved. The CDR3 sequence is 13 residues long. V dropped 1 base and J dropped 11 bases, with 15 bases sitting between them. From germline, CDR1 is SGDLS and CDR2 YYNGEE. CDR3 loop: CASSVRGSAPAFF. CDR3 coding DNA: TGTGCCAGCAGCGTACGAGGGTCGGCTCCCGCTTTCTTT. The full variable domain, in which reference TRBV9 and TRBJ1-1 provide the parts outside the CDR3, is DSGVTQTPKHLITATGQRVTLRCSPRSGDLSVYWYQQSLDQGLQFLIQYYNGEERAKGNILERFSAQQFPDLHSELNLSSLELGDSALYFCASSVRGSAPAFFGQGTRLTVV.